Following are 7 T cell receptor beta chains from one sample sequenced in a study of T cells in Graves' hyperthyroidism and ophthalmopathy. Amplified regions were TCR beta CDR3 sequences from RNA transcripts. The study used the HTBI primer set for a first-round RT-PCR of the TCR CDR3. TCRdb used MiXCR to reprocess the multiplex PCR reads, holding one entry per CDR3 protein. The sample has about 540,000 distinct CDR3 sequences; under 60% are singletons. Material: peripheral blood or thyroid tissue (not recorded which). Receptors originate from a woman aged 18-29 years with Graves' hyperthyroidism.

This clonotype was counted at least ten times. CDR3 loop: CATSDLSGEDTGELFF. CDR3 nucleotide sequence: TGTGCCACCAGTGATTTGTCAGGGGAGGACACCGGGGAGCTGTTTTTT. The chain recombines TRBV24-1 with TRBJ2-2; D is tentatively TRBD1 or TRBD2 (6 bases each). The CDR3 has 16 amino acids. With 0 bases removed from V and 3 bases from J, the gap between germline ends came to 10 bases. The germline V gene has CDR1 KGHDR and CDR2 SFDVKD.

This clonotype was counted ten times or more. J is TRBJ2-5 and V is TRBV7-9; D is perhaps TRBD2 (5 bases). The V gene's germline CDR1 is SEHNR and CDR2 FQNEAQ (reference sequence). Trimming took off 1 base at V and 3 bases at J, with 9 bases between the two ends. The CDR3 totals 14 residues. The CDR3 coding sequence is TGTGCCAGCAGCTTAGGAGGGATAGAAGAGACCCAGTACTTC. Residues: CASSLGGIEETQYF.

The J gene is TRBJ1-4, the V gene TRBV29-1; D perhaps matches TRBD1 (6 bases). The germline V gene encodes CDR1 SQVTM and CDR2 ANQGSEA. This CDR3 has 15 amino acids. V lost 8 bases, J lost 6 bases, and 22 bases lay in between. In DNA form, the CDR3 reads TGCAGCTTGATGGGACATGGATTCGGGGATGAAAAACTGTTTTTT. Translated, it gives CSLMGHGFGDEKLFF.

This sequence joins TRBV10-3 and TRBJ1-5; 9 bases are shared with TRBD1. J gave up 3 bases and V 2 bases, and 5 bases lay outside the gene matches. The CDR3 is 16 amino acids. Germline CDR1 is ENHRY and CDR2 is SYGVKD. The CDR3 loop reads CAISEGQGFANQPQHF. The CDR3 bases are TGTGCCATCAGTGAGGGACAGGGGTTCGCCAATCAGCCCCAGCATTTT.

This clonotype turned up a few times. Here the CDR3 DNA reads TGTGCCTGGAGTGAGTTTGGGCGAGCTAACTATGGCTACACCTTC. Translation: CAWSEFGRANYGYTF. The chain couples TRBV7-8 to TRBJ1-2; D unresolved. Germline V CDR1 and CDR2: SGHVS, FQNEAQ. The germline V and J ends were trimmed by 11 bases and 0 bases, with 19 bases remaining between them. The CDR3 is 15 residues long.

This clonotype has ten or more counts. This chain uses TRBV7-3 with TRBJ2-7; TRBD1 agrees at 8 bases. The CDR3 consists of 15 residues. Trimming cost V 0 bases and J 3 bases; bases outside gene matches: 4. CDR1 and CDR2 (germline): SGHTA, FQGTGA. In DNA, the CDR3 is TGTGCCAGCAGCTTAACTGACAGGGGAGTCTACGAGCAGTACTTC. This encodes CASSLTDRGVYEQYF. Filled out from reference TRBV7-3 and TRBJ2-7, the complete variable domain reads GAGVSQTPSNKVTEKGKYVELRCDPISGHTALYWYRQSLGQGPEFLIYFQGTGAADDSGLPNDRFFAVRPEGSVSTLKIQRTERGDSAVYLCASSLTDRGVYEQYFGPGTRLTVT.

The sample holds many counts of this clonotype. The genes are TRBV6-5 and TRBJ2-7; weak D call: TRBD1 (6 bases). V was clipped by 6 bases and J by 1 base, with 10 bases between them. Germline-derived CDR1 and CDR2 are MNHEY and SVGAGI. The CDR3 contains 13 residues. The CDR3 nucleotides are TGTGCCAGCAGCCGACAGGTTTCCTACGAGCAGTACTTC. Its translation: CASSRQVSYEQYF.